The entry that follows covers one T cell receptor beta chain sequence. Per the germline V gene, CDR1 is MNHNS and CDR2 is SASEGT. V lost 4 bases and J lost 4, with 16 bases in between. This CDR3 is 16 amino acids long. Sequenced by immunoSEQ multiplex PCR; TCRdb stores in-frame clones only, minus some. This sample has approximately 70,000 clones, with roughly four fifths found just once. The record originates from a study of blood T cell repertoires in COVID-19. J is TRBJ1-4 and V is TRBV6-1; D is unresolved. This clonotype was obtained from a woman between 70 and 85 years old with acute or convalescent COVID-19. Sequenced input: peripheral blood. This CDR3 is CASSATLGRDNEKLFF. In DNA, the CDR3 is TGTGCCAGCAGTGCGACATTGGGGAGAGATAATGAAAAACTGTTTTTT.